This T cell receptor (beta chain) appears in the sequencing data of a study of cytomegalovirus exposure and HLA in healthy donors. PCR primers comprised 60 Vbeta and 13 Jbeta primers. Profiled with immunoSEQ multiplex PCR; TCRdb holds only in-frame clones, not every one. This table holds 190,000 or so clones, under 85% found once. CDR1 and CDR2 from the germline V gene are MNHEY and SVGAGI. V shed 6 bases and J shed 7 bases, with 15 bases lying between them. The CDR3 loop spans 13 amino acids. Material: PBMCs. V is TRBV6-5 and J is TRBJ1-2; D is perhaps TRBD1 (6 bases). The TCR originated in a man aged 50 to 59 in good health and CMV-seronegative. In DNA form, the CDR3 reads TGTGCCAGCAGACCCACAGGGTACAGTGGCTACACCTTC. This sequence encodes CASRPTGYSGYTF.